This TCR beta chain is drawn from a study of T cells in narcolepsy. The CDR3 sequence is 15 residues long. The ends lost 5 bases at V and 6 bases at J; junction bases unmatched: 4. The germline CDR1 and CDR2 sequences are SGHDT and YYEEEE. The protocol was immunoSEQ multiplex PCR, while the TCRdb copy is restricted to in-frame clones and leaves out a portion. This table holds fewer than 30,000 clones, more than 80% found once. A single count supports this clone. The antigen is undetermined. Study-wide results and caveats: Autoreactive clonotypes reportedly recurred in blood of same and different patients, not controls.

The sequenced material came from CD45RA- memory CD4+ T cells from PBMCs. This rearrangement joins TRBV5-6 to TRBJ2-2; 13 bases are shared with TRBD2. The receptor was derived from a human donor with narcolepsy. CDR3 DNA: TGTGCCAGCAGTGGACTAGCGGGAGAACCCGGGGAGCTGTTTTTT. It is translated as CASSGLAGEPGELFF.